This T cell receptor (beta chain) was sequenced in a study of T cell responses to AZD1222 COVID-19 vaccine. The study's findings and limits: The donor cohort was predominantly white British with a female majority, and clonal diversity may have been underestimated. Just 5 to 7 AZD1222 recipients were seropositive at baseline.

On this clone itself: Its specificity is not known.

The table came from immunoSEQ multiplex PCR; TCRdb's copy has only in-frame clones and leaves some out. The sample comprises 120,000 to 150,000 clones, roughly nine tenths of which are singletons, and under 2% rests with the top ten. It was second doses at about 4 or about 12 weeks that were pooled. The J segment lost 2 bases and the V segment lost 6 bases, leaving 10 bases of the junction unmatched. Germline assignment: CDR1 SGHTA and CDR2 FQGNSA. This CDR3 has 15 residues. This chain connects TRBV7-2 to TRBJ2-7, with 7 bases identical to TRBD2. Sequencing was performed on peripheral blood, taken 28 days after the second AZD1222 dose. This sequence originates from an adult who received the AZD1222 COVID-19 vaccine. The CDR3 protein is CASSPLREVPYEQYF. The CDR3 region has the DNA TGTGCCAGCAGTCCCCTACGGGAGGTACCCTACGAGCAGTACTTC.